This TCR beta chain appears in the sequencing data of a study of blood T cells in healthy people across ages (dated by TCRdb to between 2014 and 2017). General notes on the study: Template switching captured roughly one uniquely barcoded TCR beta cDNA molecule per two T cells in model experiments. The donors were split into four age groups: young (average about 15 years), middle-aged (around 37), aged (approximately 59) and long-lived (over 75). The study measured age-related changes in TCR beta repertoire diversity using deep sequencing normalized with unique cDNA molecular identifiers. Two additional independent replicas of 1 million unique cDNA reads from the same blood draw were analyzed for two donors (one aged 18 to 29 and one aged 80 or older). Donors of different ages were randomly distributed across sequencing lanes to avoid experimental bias.

What the study reported, not specific to this receptor: Observed TCR beta diversity per million T cells fell roughly linearly with age, and a significant reduction was already apparent by age roughly 40. A strong correlation was found between observed TCR beta diversity and the percentage of naive T cells measured by flow cytometry. Compared with the aged group, the long-lived group had more naive CD4+ T cells, fewer expanded clones and increased TCR diversity, a pattern suggesting age selection. Estimates of total diversity based on one million sequenced T cells were considered lower bounds and underestimates. Conclusive comparison of naive and antigen-experienced compartments was prevented by the profiling of bulk unsorted PBMCs. The CMV infection status of donors was not known, potentially confounding age-related changes in expanded clonotypes.

For this clonotype: The clone's antigen remains unknown. Per-nucleotide qualities are absent, and no much larger clonotype sits a single base away.

Library method: 5' RACE. The reads were generated on an Illumina HiSeq 2500. A second PCR of about 7 to 12 cycles was performed with a sample-barcoded 5' primer and a J-beta primer mix. Each TCR beta cDNA molecule received a unique molecular identifier from a template-switch 5' adaptor carrying 12 random nucleotides. At least 2.5 million CDR3-containing paired-end reads were obtained from each sample. First-strand cDNA was synthesized from all RNA with the Mint cDNA synthesis kit, primed by a TRBC-specific oligonucleotide. Following uracil-DNA glycosylase treatment, a first 18-cycle PCR with universal primers M1SS and BC2_uni_R was performed on all cDNA. As for how the authors treated the data: For normalization, 1 million high-quality reads were randomly selected from each sample, with every read carrying a distinct molecular identifier. Instead of being binned into consensus sequences, reads that shared molecular identifiers were thrown out. CDR3 identification, clonotype clustering and error correction used MiTCR with a Q25 quality threshold and the strictest error-elimination algorithm. A nonparametric unseen species model using Euler transformation provided a lower-bound estimate of total TCR beta diversity. The public reads were run again by TCRdb, first through fastp at Q25 and then through MiXCR, and only productive beta chains were kept. Identical CDR3 proteins give one entry, which carries the most common genes and DNA. V and J calls and clone size were set by TCRdb, not the authors. The table for this sample lists roughly 930,000 distinct CDR3 sequences; about 48% of them were counted only once. The ten largest make up around 15% of the sample.

The cysteine opens and the phenylalanine closes a CDR3 of 16 amino acids. The CDR3 DNA has 48 bases and is translated from base 1. Sequences SEHNR (CDR1) and FQNEAQ (CDR2) are obtained from the germline V gene (reference sequence). V has 5 bases trimmed and J has 4 bases trimmed; junction bases matching no gene number 6. Donors were around 37 systemically healthy Caucasian individuals from Russia aged roughly 6 to 100 years. Each donor gave ten milliliters of peripheral blood, drawn into EDTA-treated Vacutainer tubes. Ficoll-Paque density-gradient centrifugation was used to isolate PBMCs, with at least 7 million obtained per sample. Total RNA, at least 6 micrograms per sample, was extracted from PBMCs with Trizol reagent. The percentages of naive CD45RAhigh/CD27high T cells were determined by flow cytometry on a PBMC aliquot from every donor.

The receptor chain draws on TRBV7-9 and TRBJ2-3; 13 central nucleotides agree with TRBD2. This clonotype originated in a young man in good health. The sequencing sample was made of blood. This receptor carries the CDR3 CASSATSGGTSDTQYF. The DNA reads as follows: TGTGCCAGCAGCGCGACTAGCGGGGGGACCTCAGATACGCAGTATTTT.